One sample yielded the 25 T cell receptor beta chains listed below, sequenced in a study of CD8+ T cells in alopecia areata. The treatment is: oral pan-JAK inhibitor, 5-10 mg twice daily. cDNA reverse transcribed from extracted RNA served as the sequencing template. Libraries were prepared by immunoSEQ multiplex PCR; TCRdb keeps only in-frame clonotypes and omits some of them. The sample lists just over 150,000 clones, around 71% occurring once. The sequenced sample was CD4+ T cells sorted from blood, obtained at week 4, from a patient treated with tofacitinib. The receptor source for this set is a human donor with alopecia areata.

The V call is TRBV5-4, the J call TRBJ2-5; 7 bases fit TRBD2. This CDR3 has 15 amino acids. CDR1 and CDR2 (germline): SGHNT, YYREEE (reference sequence). Trimming cost V 3 bases and J 0 bases; bases outside gene matches: 5. CDR3 sequence reads: CASSSPGTNQETQYF. CDR3 DNA: TGTGCCAGCAGCTCCCCCGGGACTAACCAAGAGACCCAGTACTTC.

This rearrangement joins TRBV29-1 to TRBJ2-7; D remains ambiguous. Germline CDR1 is SQVTM and CDR2 is ANQGSEA. The CDR3 runs 11 residues. Trimming removed 6 bases at V and 3 bases at J, with 9 bases between. The CDR3 bases are TGCAGCGTCAAAGGAGACTACGAGCAGTACTTC. Its protein is CSVKGDYEQYF.

The chain couples TRBV7-9 to TRBJ2-2, with D unclear. Germline CDR1 reads SEHNR; CDR2 reads FQNEAQ (reference sequence). V gave up 5 bases and J gave up 2 bases, with 12 bases separating them. The CDR3 runs to 15 residues. CDR3 amino acids: CASSPDPTNTGELFF. The CDR3 DNA reads as TGTGCCAGCAGCCCAGACCCCACTAACACCGGGGAGCTGTTTTTT. Based on the CDR3 plus reference TRBV7-9 and TRBJ2-2, the full variable domain is DTGVSQNPRHKITKRGQNVTFRCDPISEHNRLYWYRQTLGQGPEFLTYFQNEAQLEKSRLLSDRFSAERPKGSFSTLEIQRTEQGDSAMYLCASSPDPTNTGELFFGEGSRLTVL.

The V and J genes are TRBV19 and TRBJ2-1, with D possibly being TRBD1 or TRBD2 (5 bases each). Trimming left V 7 bases short and J 7 bases short, with 14 bases between. Germline-derived CDR1 and CDR2 are LNHDA and SQIVND (reference sequence). CDR3 length: 13 residues. CDR3 sequence: CASMSRGGNEQFF. CDR3 sequence (DNA): TGTGCCAGTATGAGTAGGGGCGGGAATGAGCAGTTCTTC.

This chain uses TRBV12-5 with TRBJ2-3; 11 bases line up with TRBD1. This CDR3 contains 16 residues. In germline, CDR1 is LGHNT, CDR2 FRNRAP. The ends lost 6 bases at V and 6 bases at J; junction bases unmatched: 11. In DNA, the CDR3 is TGTGCTAGTGGCCCTCGTCGGGGACAGGGGGTGGATACGCAGTATTTT. This sequence encodes CASGPRRGQGVDTQYF.

In regard to this clone: An end of the junction does not agree with germline; a read error may underlie this. The chain carries TRBV7-7 and TRBJ2-7; 9 nucleotides agree with TRBD1. The CDR3 covers 15 residues. Looked up from germline, CDR1 is SSHAT and CDR2 is FNYEAQ (reference sequence). The CDR3 DNA reads TGTGCTAGCAGCTTAGATCGGGACAGGGCCTACGAGCAGTACTTC. Translating it yields CASSLDRDRAYEQYF.

This clone was counted only a few times. V is TRBV6-6 and J is TRBJ1-3; D not resolved. The CDR3 contains 14 residues. The germline CDR1 and CDR2 sequences are MNHNY and SVGAGI (reference sequence). V lost 6 bases to trimming and J lost 0 bases, with 9 bases between them. The CDR3 loop is CASSQSTSGNTIYF. CDR3 nucleotides: TGTGCCAGCAGCCAGAGTACCTCTGGAAACACCATATATTTT.

The gene calls are TRBV6-1 and TRBJ1-5; D may be TRBD1 (5 bases). The CDR3 is 15 residues long. The V gene lost 4 bases and the J gene lost 3 bases, with 13 bases spanning the gap. Germline lookup yields CDR1 MNHNS and CDR2 SASEGT. The CDR3 protein is CASSGSGLVNQPQHF. The CDR3 DNA reads TGTGCCAGCAGTGGGTCAGGGTTGGTCAATCAGCCCCAGCATTTT.

CDR3 DNA: TGCAGTGCTAGAGAGGCGGGCCTCCAGTACTTC. The encoded protein is CSAREAGLQYF. The chain recombines TRBV20-1 with TRBJ2-5; the D gene is possibly TRBD2 (5 bases). V was trimmed by 0 bases and J by 10 bases, leaving 9 bases between them. CDR3 length: 11 amino acids. Germline values: CDR1 DFQATT, CDR2 SNEGSKA (reference sequence).

The gene calls are TRBV7-8 and TRBJ2-5; 9 nucleotides line up with TRBD2. Germline CDR1 and CDR2: SGHVS and FQNEAQ. The junction had 6 bases not matched to a gene; V was cut back by 2 bases and J by 5 bases. The CDR3 contains 15 residues. The CDR3 region has the DNA TGTGCCAGCAGCTTACGAGCGGGGGGCGGGGAGACCCAGTACTTC. As protein: CASSLRAGGGETQYF.

The V gene is TRBV10-3, the J gene TRBJ1-2; D unclear. CDR1 and CDR2 from the germline V gene are ENHRY and SYGVKD. Trimming removed 2 bases at V and 8 bases at J, with 12 bases between. This CDR3 region has 13 residues. CDR3 amino acids: CAISETLGEGYTF. The CDR3 DNA reads as TGTGCCATCAGTGAGACTCTCGGGGAGGGCTACACCTTC.

V is TRBV9 and J is TRBJ2-1, with D uncertain. V lost 4 bases and J 4 bases, leaving 12 bases between the germline ends. Germline V gene sequence: CDR1 SGDLS, CDR2 YYNGEE. There are 14 residues in the CDR3. Written as DNA, the CDR3 is TGTGCCAGCAGCCTATCTACCCGTTACAATGAGCAGTTCTTC. Amino acid sequence: CASSLSTRYNEQFF.

This chain links TRBV7-6 with TRBJ2-2; no definite D call. Trimming cost V 6 bases and J 4 bases, with 15 bases left between them. The CDR3 length is 15 residues. CDR1 and CDR2 from the germline V gene are SGHVS and FNYEAQ. This chain's CDR3 is CASRSPTGPTGELFF. The CDR3, as DNA: TGTGCCAGCAGGTCACCGACCGGGCCCACCGGGGAGCTGTTTTTT.

This clone came up once. The J gene is TRBJ1-1, the V gene TRBV7-3; D gene ambiguous. This CDR3 has 13 amino acids. In germline, CDR1 is SGHTA, CDR2 FQGTGA. V lost 4 bases and J 4 bases, leaving 10 bases between the germline ends. The CDR3 spells CASSSSGSTEAFF. DNA for the CDR3: TGTGCCAGCAGCTCCTCGGGCAGCACTGAAGCTTTCTTT.

In this sample, this clone turned up a few times. The gene calls are TRBV18 and TRBJ1-2; D gene ambiguous. Germline V CDR1 and CDR2: KGHSH, LQKENI. This CDR3 has 13 amino acids. V was trimmed by 4 bases and J by 1 base, leaving 7 bases between them. CDR3 coding DNA: TGTGCCAGCTCACGTACAGATAACTATGGCTACACCTTC. Translating it yields CASSRTDNYGYTF. The full variable domain, its missing parts supplied by reference TRBV18 and TRBJ1-2, is NAGVMQNPRHLVRRRGQEARLRCSPMKGHSHVYWYRQLPEEGLKFMVYLQKENIIDESGMPKERFSAEFPKEGPSILRIQQVVRGDSAAYFCASSRTDNYGYTFGSGTRLTVV.

This clone was seen only a few times. The chain is built from TRBV13 and TRBJ1-2; TRBD1 agrees at 8 bases. From germline, CDR1 is PRHDT and CDR2 FYEKMQ (reference sequence). This CDR3 is built from 14 residues. The J segment lost 7 bases and the V segment lost 6 bases, leaving 10 bases of the junction unmatched. CDR3 DNA: TGTGCCAGCAGGCGGACAGGGTCTTGGTCTGGCTACACCTTC. Its protein is CASRRTGSWSGYTF.

This clone was observed a few times. CDR3 in amino acids: CSVRVANTEAFF. In nucleotides, the CDR3 is TGCAGCGTAAGGGTCGCGAACACTGAAGCTTTCTTT. The rearrangement joins TRBV29-1 to TRBJ1-1; D gene ambiguous. The V end was cut by 6 bases, the J end by 1 base, with 9 bases between. This CDR3 has 12 residues. In germline, CDR1 is SQVTM, CDR2 ANQGSEA.

The J gene is TRBJ1-1, the V gene TRBV15, with D tentatively TRBD1 (5 bases). Germline V lookup: CDR1 LNHNV, CDR2 YYDKDF (reference sequence). The CDR3 consists of 14 residues. V dropped 1 base and J dropped 5 bases, with 11 bases sitting between them. The CDR3 DNA sequence: TGTGCCACCAGCAGAGTACTCAGGGCGACTGAAGCTTTCTTT. Translating gives CATSRVLRATEAFF.

The chain employs TRBV5-1 and TRBJ2-5, with D unresolved. Germline values: CDR1 SGHRS, CDR2 YFSETQ. V was pared by 4 bases and J by 3 bases, with 10 bases between. The CDR3 runs to 13 residues. The CDR3 DNA sequence: TGCGCCAGCAGCCTCGAAGTCGAAGAGACCCAGTACTTC. It encodes CASSLEVEETQYF.

This rearrangement joins TRBV15 to TRBJ2-5; D is possibly TRBD2 (5 bases). V lost 7 bases, J lost 0 bases, and 9 bases lay in between. This CDR3 contains 13 residues. Germline V gene data show CDR1 as LNHNV and CDR2 as YYDKDF (reference sequence). The CDR3 DNA follows: TGTGCCACCACCGGGGAGTACCAAGAGACCCAGTACTTC. Amino acid sequence: CATTGEYQETQYF.

The genes are TRBV7-2 and TRBJ2-2; 7 bases map to TRBD1. Trimming removed 7 bases from V and 2 bases from J; junction bases left unmatched: 4. Germline V gene lookup returns CDR1 SGHTA and CDR2 FQGNSA. This CDR3 has 14 residues. DNA of the CDR3: TGTGCCAGCAACCGACAGGGCAACACCGGGGAGCTGTTTTTT. This codes for CASNRQGNTGELFF.

The chain couples TRBV30 to TRBJ2-1; D not certain. From germline, CDR1 is GTSNPN and CDR2 SVGIG (reference sequence). There are 13 residues in the CDR3. V lost 3 bases and J lost 2, with 8 bases in between. Here the CDR3 DNA reads TGTGCCTGGAGCGCCGACACCTACAATGAGCAGTTCTTC. It is translated as CAWSADTYNEQFF.

This clone was counted only a few times. V usage is TRBV5-6 and J usage is TRBJ2-1; D is unresolved. CDR3 length equals 14 residues. Trimming took 3 bases from V and 7 from J, leaving 14 bases between them. Germline V CDR1 and CDR2: SGHDT, YYEEEE. The CDR3 here is CASSSSKIGNEQFF. The CDR3 DNA is TGTGCCAGCAGCTCCTCCAAGATAGGAAATGAGCAGTTCTTC.

This chain links TRBV27 with TRBJ2-2, with unresolved D. This CDR3 is 11 amino acids long. CDR1 MNHEY and CDR2 SMNVEV come from the germline V gene (reference sequence). V shed 3 bases and J shed 6 bases, with 2 bases lying between them. CDR3 in amino acids: CASSFSGELFF. The DNA for the CDR3 is TGTGCCAGCAGTTTTTCCGGGGAGCTGTTTTTT.

This clone was seen a few times. The chain is built from TRBV30 and TRBJ2-1; TRBD1 matches at 12 bases. Germline trimming cut 0 bases from V and 0 bases from J; bases unmatched to any gene: 15. CDR1 is GTSNPN, CDR2 SVGIG, per germline (reference sequence). CDR3 size: 21 residues. CDR3 loop: CAWSVPPGGQGASRSYNEQFF. The CDR3 nucleotides are TGTGCCTGGAGTGTTCCTCCGGGGGGACAGGGGGCCTCCCGCTCCTACAATGAGCAGTTCTTC.